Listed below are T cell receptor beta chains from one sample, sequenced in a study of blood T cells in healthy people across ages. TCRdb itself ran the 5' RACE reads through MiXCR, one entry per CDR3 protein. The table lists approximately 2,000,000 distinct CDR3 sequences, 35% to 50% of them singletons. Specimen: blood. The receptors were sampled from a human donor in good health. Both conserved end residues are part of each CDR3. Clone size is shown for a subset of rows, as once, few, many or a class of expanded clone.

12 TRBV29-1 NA CSGGTGVSEQYF
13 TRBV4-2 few CASSHTGGNTIYF
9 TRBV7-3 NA CASRKTQYF
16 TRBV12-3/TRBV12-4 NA CASSYTRTLPNQPQHF
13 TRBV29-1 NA CSVDRQKGYDYTF
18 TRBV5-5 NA CASSLVGRIVGMDTEAFF
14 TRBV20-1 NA CSARALSRGLEAFF
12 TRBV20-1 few CSARVYPTEAFF
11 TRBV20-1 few CSIGRTDKLFF
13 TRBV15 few CATSRAGNEKLFF
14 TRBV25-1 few CASSPGDPTDTQYF
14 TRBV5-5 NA CASSKQGLWEKLFF
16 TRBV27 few CASSPSAGPGANVLTF
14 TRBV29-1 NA CSVCEQDFPSEAFF
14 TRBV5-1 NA CASSLMGPPYEQYF
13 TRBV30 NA CAWATGGGNGYTF
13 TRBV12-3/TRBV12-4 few CASTTGLNYGYTF
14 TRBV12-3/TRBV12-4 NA CATSGGIPTDTQYF
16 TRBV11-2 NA CASSPGTGAPYNEQFF
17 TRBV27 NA CASSFLALVGLGNEQFF
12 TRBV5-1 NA CPRRGGGTEAFF
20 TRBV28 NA CASSTLPGAPGPYSTDTQYF
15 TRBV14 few CASSQDRTEKETQYF
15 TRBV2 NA CASSESTPSTDTQYF
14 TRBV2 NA CASRRDGETYEQYF
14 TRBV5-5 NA CASSWPGTGTGYTF
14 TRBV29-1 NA CSTRPSGGAREQFF
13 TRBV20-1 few CSARDPIAYEQYF
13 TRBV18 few CASSADRAQPQHF
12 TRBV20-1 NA CSGGDREYGYTF
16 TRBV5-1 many CASSLAGTGEMFGYTF
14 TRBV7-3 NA CASSSTGMTHGYTF
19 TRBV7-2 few CASSPRGLAGVGAYNEQFF
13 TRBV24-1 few CATSDSDTDTQYF
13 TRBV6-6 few CASKDRQSNTQYF
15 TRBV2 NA CASSEETGSTDTQYF
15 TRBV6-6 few CASSFVAGGDYGYTF
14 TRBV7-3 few CATFPDRGEEKLFF
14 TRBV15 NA CATSRERISYEQYF
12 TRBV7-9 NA CASSPHEGTAFF
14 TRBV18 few CASSPGTTAGEQYF
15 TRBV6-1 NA CASTQESGGDTEAFF
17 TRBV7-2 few CASSLRTGGERTYGYTF
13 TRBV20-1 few CSANRFHGGEQYF
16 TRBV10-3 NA CAIRASTGGSTGELFF